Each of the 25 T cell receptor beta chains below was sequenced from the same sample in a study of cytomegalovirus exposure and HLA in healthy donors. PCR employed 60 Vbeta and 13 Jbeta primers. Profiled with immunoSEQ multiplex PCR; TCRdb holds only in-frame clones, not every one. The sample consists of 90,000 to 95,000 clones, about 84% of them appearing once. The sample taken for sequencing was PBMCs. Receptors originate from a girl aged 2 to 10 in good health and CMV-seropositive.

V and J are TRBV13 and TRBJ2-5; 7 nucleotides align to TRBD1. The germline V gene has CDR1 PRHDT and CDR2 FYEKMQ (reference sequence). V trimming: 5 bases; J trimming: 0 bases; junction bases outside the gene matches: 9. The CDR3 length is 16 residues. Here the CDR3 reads CASSPRGQQNQETQYF. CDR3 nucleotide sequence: TGTGCCAGCAGCCCTCGGGGACAGCAGAACCAAGAGACCCAGTACTTC. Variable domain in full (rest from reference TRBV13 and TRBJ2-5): AAGVIQSPRHLIKEKRETATLKCYPIPRHDTVYWYQQGPGQDPQFLISFYEKMQSDKGSIPDRFSAQQFSDYHSELNMSSLELGDSALYFCASSPRGQQNQETQYFGPGTRLLVL.

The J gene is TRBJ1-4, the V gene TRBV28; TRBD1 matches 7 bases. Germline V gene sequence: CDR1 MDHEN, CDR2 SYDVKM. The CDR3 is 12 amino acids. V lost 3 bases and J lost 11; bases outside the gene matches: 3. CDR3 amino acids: CASSLSRGKLFF. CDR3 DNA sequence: TGTGCCAGCAGTTTGTCCAGGGGGAAACTGTTTTTT.

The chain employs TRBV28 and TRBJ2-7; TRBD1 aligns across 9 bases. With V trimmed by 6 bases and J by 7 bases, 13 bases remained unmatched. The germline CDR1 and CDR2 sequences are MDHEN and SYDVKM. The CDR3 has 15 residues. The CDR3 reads CASSGGQGSSREQYF. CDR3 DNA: TGTGCCAGCAGCGGGGGACAGGGAAGCTCGAGGGAGCAGTACTTC.

The DNA of the CDR3 is TGCGCCAGCAGCAATCCGACAGGGGATGAAGCTTTCTTT. It is translated as CASSNPTGDEAFF. The chain recombines TRBV5-1 with TRBJ1-1, with 8 bases matching TRBD1. V lost 4 bases, J lost 7 bases, and 6 bases stayed unmatched. In germline, CDR1 is SGHRS, CDR2 YFSETQ. This CDR3 is 13 amino acids long. Full variable domain (rest looked up from reference TRBV5-1 and TRBJ1-1): KAGVTQTPRYLIKTRGQQVTLSCSPISGHRSVSWYQQTPGQGLQFLFEYFSETQRNKGNFPGRFSGRQFSNSRSEMNVSTLELGDSALYLCASSNPTGDEAFFGQGTRLTVV.

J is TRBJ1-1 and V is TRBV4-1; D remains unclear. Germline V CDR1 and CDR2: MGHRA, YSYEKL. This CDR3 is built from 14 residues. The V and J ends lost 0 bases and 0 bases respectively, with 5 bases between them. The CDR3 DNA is TGCGCCAGCAGCCAAGATCCCGTGAACACTGAAGCTTTCTTT. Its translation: CASSQDPVNTEAFF.

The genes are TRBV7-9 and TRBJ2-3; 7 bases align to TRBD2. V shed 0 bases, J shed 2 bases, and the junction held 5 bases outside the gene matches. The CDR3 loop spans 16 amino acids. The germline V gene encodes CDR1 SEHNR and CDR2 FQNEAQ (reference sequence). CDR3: CASSLASLADTDTQYF. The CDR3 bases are TGTGCCAGCAGCTTAGCCAGCCTAGCGGACACAGATACGCAGTATTTT.

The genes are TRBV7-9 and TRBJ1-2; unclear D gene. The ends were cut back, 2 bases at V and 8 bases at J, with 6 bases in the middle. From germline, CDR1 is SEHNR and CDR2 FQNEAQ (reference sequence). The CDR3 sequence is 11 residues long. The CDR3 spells CASSLNGGYTF. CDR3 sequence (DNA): TGTGCCAGCAGCTTAAACGGGGGCTACACCTTC.

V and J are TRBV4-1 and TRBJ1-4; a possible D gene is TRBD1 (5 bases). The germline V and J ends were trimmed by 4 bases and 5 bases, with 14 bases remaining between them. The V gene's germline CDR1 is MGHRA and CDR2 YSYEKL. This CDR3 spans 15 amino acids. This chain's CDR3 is CASSLYISGNEKLFF. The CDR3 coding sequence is TGCGCCAGCAGCCTATACATTTCAGGGAATGAAAAACTGTTTTTT.

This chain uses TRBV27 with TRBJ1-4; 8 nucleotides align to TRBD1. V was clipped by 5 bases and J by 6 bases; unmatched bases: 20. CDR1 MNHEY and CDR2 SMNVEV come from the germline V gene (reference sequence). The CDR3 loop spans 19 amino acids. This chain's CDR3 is CASSPSFGQGRNSDEKLFF. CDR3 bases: TGTGCCAGCAGTCCTAGCTTCGGACAGGGTAGAAATTCGGATGAAAAACTGTTTTTT.

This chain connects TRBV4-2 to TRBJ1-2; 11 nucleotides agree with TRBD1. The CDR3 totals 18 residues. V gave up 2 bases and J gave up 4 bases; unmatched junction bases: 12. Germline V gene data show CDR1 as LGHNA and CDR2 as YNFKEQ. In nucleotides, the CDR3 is TGTGCCAGCAGCCAAAGTTTGCTACCGGGACAGGGGGGCTATGGCTACACCTTC. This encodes CASSQSLLPGQGGYGYTF.

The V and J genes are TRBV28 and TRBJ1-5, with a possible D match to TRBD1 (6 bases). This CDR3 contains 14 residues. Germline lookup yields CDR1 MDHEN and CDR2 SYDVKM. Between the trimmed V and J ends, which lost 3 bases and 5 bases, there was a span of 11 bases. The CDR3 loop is CASSLGQGYQPQHF. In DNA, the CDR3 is TGTGCCAGCAGTTTGGGTCAGGGGTATCAGCCCCAGCATTTT. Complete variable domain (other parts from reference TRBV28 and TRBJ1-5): DVKVTQSSRYLVKRTGEKVFLECVQDMDHENMFWYRQDPGLGLRLIYFSYDVKMKEKGDIPEGYSVSREKKERFSLILESASTNQTSMYLCASSLGQGYQPQHFGDGTRLSIL.

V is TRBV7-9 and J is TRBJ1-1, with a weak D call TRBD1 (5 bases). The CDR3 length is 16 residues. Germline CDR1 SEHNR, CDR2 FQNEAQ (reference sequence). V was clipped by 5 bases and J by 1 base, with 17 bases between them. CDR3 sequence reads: CASSLAGTGGNTEAFF. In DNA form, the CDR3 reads TGTGCCAGCAGCCTCGCGGGTACGGGGGGGAACACTGAAGCTTTCTTT.

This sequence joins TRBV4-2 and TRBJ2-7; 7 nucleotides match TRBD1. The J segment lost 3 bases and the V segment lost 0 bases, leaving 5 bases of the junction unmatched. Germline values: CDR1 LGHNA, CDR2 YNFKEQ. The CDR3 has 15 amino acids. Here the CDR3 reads CASSQDGQAGYEQYF. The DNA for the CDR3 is TGTGCCAGCAGCCAAGACGGACAGGCAGGCTACGAGCAGTACTTC.

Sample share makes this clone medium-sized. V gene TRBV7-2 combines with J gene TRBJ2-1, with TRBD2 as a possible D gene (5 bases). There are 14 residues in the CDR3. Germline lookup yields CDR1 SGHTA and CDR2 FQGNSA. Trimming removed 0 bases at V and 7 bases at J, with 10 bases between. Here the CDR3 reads CASSLAGVRNEQFF. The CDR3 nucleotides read TGTGCCAGCAGCTTAGCGGGAGTGAGGAATGAGCAGTTCTTC.

Here the CDR3 reads CASSPRDNPEAFF. The CDR3 bases are TGTGCCAGCTCACCCCGGGATAATCCTGAAGCTTTCTTT. V is TRBV18 and J is TRBJ1-1, with D hard to call. This CDR3 contains 13 residues. With 3 bases removed from V and 6 bases from J, the gap between germline ends came to 11 bases. The germline V gene has CDR1 KGHSH and CDR2 LQKENI.

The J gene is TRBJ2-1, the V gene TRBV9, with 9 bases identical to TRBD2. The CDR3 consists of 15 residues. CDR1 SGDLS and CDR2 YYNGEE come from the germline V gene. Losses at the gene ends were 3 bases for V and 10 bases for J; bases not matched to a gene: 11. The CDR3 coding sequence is TGTGCCAGCAGCGCCATCCCGGGACTAGCTGGAGAGCAGTTCTTC. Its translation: CASSAIPGLAGEQFF.

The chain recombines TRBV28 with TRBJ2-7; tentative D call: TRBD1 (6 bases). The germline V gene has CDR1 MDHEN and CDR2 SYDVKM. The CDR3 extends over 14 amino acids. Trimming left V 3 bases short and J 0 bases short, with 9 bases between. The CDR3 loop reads CASSLDSNSYEQYF. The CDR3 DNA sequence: TGTGCCAGCAGTTTGGACAGTAACTCCTACGAGCAGTACTTC.

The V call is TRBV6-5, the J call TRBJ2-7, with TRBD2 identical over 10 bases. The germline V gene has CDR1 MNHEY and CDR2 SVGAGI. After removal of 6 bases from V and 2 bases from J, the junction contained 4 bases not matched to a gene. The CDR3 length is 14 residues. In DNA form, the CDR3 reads TGTGCCAGCAGCACTAGCGGGGCTACCTACGAGCAGTACTTC. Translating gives CASSTSGATYEQYF.

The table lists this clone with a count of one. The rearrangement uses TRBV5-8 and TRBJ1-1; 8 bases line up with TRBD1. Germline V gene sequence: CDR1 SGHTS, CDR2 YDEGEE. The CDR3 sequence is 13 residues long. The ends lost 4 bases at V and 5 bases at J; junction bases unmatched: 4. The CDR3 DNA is TGTGCCAGCAGCCAAAACAGGGGGACTGAAGCTTTCTTT. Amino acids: CASSQNRGTEAFF.

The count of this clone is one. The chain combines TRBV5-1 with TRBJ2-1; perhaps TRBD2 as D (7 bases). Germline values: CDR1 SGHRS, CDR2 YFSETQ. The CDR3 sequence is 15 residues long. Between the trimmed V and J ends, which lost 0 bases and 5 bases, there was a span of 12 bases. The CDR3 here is CASSLGGGKDNEQFF. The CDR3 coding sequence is TGCGCCAGCAGCTTGGGGGGGGGCAAGGACAATGAGCAGTTCTTC.

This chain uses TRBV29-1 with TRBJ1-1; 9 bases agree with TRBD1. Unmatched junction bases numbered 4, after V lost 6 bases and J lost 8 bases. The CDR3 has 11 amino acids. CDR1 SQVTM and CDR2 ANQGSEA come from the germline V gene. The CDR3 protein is CSVGGQGEAFF. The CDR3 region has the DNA TGCAGCGTCGGGGGACAGGGAGAAGCTTTCTTT.

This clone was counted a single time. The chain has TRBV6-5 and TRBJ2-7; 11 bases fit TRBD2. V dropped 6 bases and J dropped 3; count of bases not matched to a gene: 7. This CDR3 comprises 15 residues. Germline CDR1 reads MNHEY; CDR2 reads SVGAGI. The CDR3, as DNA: TGTGCCAGCAGGATAGCGGGAGGGCGGATCTACGAGCAGTACTTC. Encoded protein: CASRIAGGRIYEQYF.

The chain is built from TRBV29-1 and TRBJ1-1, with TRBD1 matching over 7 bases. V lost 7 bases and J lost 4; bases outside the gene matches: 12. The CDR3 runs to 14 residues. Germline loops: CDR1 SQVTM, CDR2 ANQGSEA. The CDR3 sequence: CSGLSTRGVTEAFF. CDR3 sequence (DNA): TGCAGCGGACTGAGTACCAGGGGGGTCACTGAAGCTTTCTTT. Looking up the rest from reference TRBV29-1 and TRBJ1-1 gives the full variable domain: SAVISQKPSRDICQRGTSLTIQCQVDSQVTMMFWYRQQPGQSLTLIATANQGSEATYESGFVIDKFPISRPNLTFSTLTVSNMSPEDSSIYLCSGLSTRGVTEAFFGQGTRLTVV.

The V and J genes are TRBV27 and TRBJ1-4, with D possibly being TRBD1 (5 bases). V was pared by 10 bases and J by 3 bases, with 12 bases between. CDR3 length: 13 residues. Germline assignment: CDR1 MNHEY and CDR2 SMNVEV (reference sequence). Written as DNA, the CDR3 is TGTGCCACCCAGGGAATTGCTAATGAAAAACTGTTTTTT. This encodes CATQGIANEKLFF.

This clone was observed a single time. The CDR3: CASSLYQARDNEQFF. The CDR3 DNA reads TGTGCCAGCAGCTTGTATCAGGCCCGAGACAATGAGCAGTTCTTC. The gene calls are TRBV7-8 and TRBJ2-1, with D hard to call. V lost 3 bases and J lost 5, with 14 bases in between. CDR3 length: 15 residues. CDR1 is SGHVS and CDR2 is FQNEAQ in the germline V gene.